Listed below are T cell receptor beta chains from one sample, sequenced in a study of blood T cell repertoires in COVID-19. Produced via immunoSEQ multiplex PCR; TCRdb's table is partial and in-frame only. The data show 200,000 to 250,000 clones, around 86% seen once. Sequencing was performed on peripheral blood. The receptors come from an elderly woman with COVID-19, enrolled during active disease. CDR3s include the opening cysteine and the closing phenylalanine or tryptophan. The D gene is left open where the match is weak. For some rows the clone size is stated as once, few or many, or as a class when expanded; others skip it.

clone size: .
J gene: TRBJ1-1
V gene: TRBV6-5
D gene: .
CDR3 DNA: TGTGCCAGCAGTTACCTGGGGGGCACTGAAGCTTTCTTT
CDR3 protein: CASSYLGGTEAFF

clone size: .
J gene: TRBJ2-5
V gene: TRBV7-9
D gene: TRBD1
CDR3 DNA: TGTGCCAGCAGCTTAGGTGACAGGGCAACGGAGACCCAGTACTTC
CDR3 protein: CASSLGDRATETQYF

clone size: .
J gene: TRBJ1-2
V gene: TRBV28
D gene: TRBD1
CDR3 DNA: TGTGCCAGCAGTTCACAGGGGGTTCGGTATGGCTACACCTTC
CDR3 protein: CASSSQGVRYGYTF

clone size: .
J gene: TRBJ2-3
V gene: TRBV7-3
D gene: TRBD2
CDR3 DNA: TGTGCCAGCAGCTTAAGGGCGACTAGCGGGAGGGCCAGGGATACGCAGTATTTT
CDR3 protein: CASSLRATSGRARDTQYF

clone size: .
J gene: TRBJ2-7
V gene: TRBV7-2
D gene: TRBD2
CDR3 DNA: TGTGCCAGCAGCTTACGCCTACTTAGCGGGGCCTACGAGCAGTACTTC
CDR3 protein: CASSLRLLSGAYEQYF

clone size: .
J gene: TRBJ1-5
V gene: TRBV10-1
D gene: .
CDR3 DNA: TGCGCCAGCAGGGAGGGTGACTTCAATCAGCCCCAGCATTTT
CDR3 protein: CASREGDFNQPQHF

clone size: .
J gene: TRBJ1-1
V gene: TRBV6-6
D gene: TRBD1
CDR3 DNA: TGTGCCAGCAACGGACAGGGCTACACTGAAGCTTTCTTT
CDR3 protein: CASNGQGYTEAFF

clone size: .
J gene: TRBJ1-4
V gene: TRBV11-2
D gene: TRBD1
CDR3 DNA: TGTGCCAGCAGCTTAAAGGCCGGGACAGTCACCAAACTGTTTTTT
CDR3 protein: CASSLKAGTVTKLFF

clone size: .
J gene: TRBJ2-5
V gene: TRBV2
D gene: .
CDR3 DNA: TGTGCCAGCGGCCCGAGGGAGACCCAGTACTTC
CDR3 protein: CASGPRETQYF

clone size: .
J gene: TRBJ1-6
V gene: TRBV30
D gene: .
CDR3 DNA: TGTGCCTGGAGTGTAGGATGGGGGGGCAGTAATTCACCCCTCCACTTT
CDR3 protein: CAWSVGWGGSNSPLHF

clone size: few
J gene: TRBJ1-1
V gene: TRBV7-2
D gene: .
CDR3 DNA: TGTGCCAGCAGCACTTCAGCATCTAGCACTGAAGCTTTCTTT
CDR3 protein: CASSTSASSTEAFF

clone size: .
J gene: TRBJ2-5
V gene: TRBV5-1
D gene: TRBD2
CDR3 DNA: TGCGCCAGCAGCTTTGGACTAGCGGGAGGGTATGAAGAGACCCAGTACTTC
CDR3 protein: CASSFGLAGGYEETQYF

clone size: few
J gene: TRBJ2-7
V gene: TRBV4-2
D gene: TRBD2
CDR3 DNA: TGTGCCAGCAGCCAAGAAGGGACTAGCGGGAGATTTTACGAGCAGTACTTC
CDR3 protein: CASSQEGTSGRFYEQYF

clone size: few
J gene: TRBJ2-5
V gene: TRBV5-1
D gene: TRBD2
CDR3 DNA: TGCGCCAGCAGCTTACTCCAAACTAGCGGGAGGGGAGAAAGGGAGACCCAGTACTTC
CDR3 protein: CASSLLQTSGRGERETQYF

clone size: .
J gene: TRBJ1-5
V gene: TRBV27
D gene: TRBD1
CDR3 DNA: TGTGCCAGCAGTTCCAGGGGGCTAGGGAATCAGCCCCAGCATTTT
CDR3 protein: CASSSRGLGNQPQHF

clone size: .
J gene: TRBJ2-1
V gene: TRBV28
D gene: TRBD2
CDR3 DNA: TGTGCCAGCACCCGGGGCGGGAGGGCGAGTGAGCAGTTCTTC
CDR3 protein: CASTRGGRASEQFF

clone size: few
J gene: TRBJ2-5
V gene: TRBV7-6
D gene: TRBD2
CDR3 DNA: TGTGCCAGCAGCTTAGTCGGGACTAGCAAAGAGACCCAGTACTTC
CDR3 protein: CASSLVGTSKETQYF

clone size: .
J gene: TRBJ1-2
V gene: TRBV29-1
D gene: TRBD1
CDR3 DNA: TGCAGCGCAGGGGACAGTGTCAGCTATGGCTACACCTTC
CDR3 protein: CSAGDSVSYGYTF

clone size: .
J gene: TRBJ2-3
V gene: TRBV30
D gene: TRBD2
CDR3 DNA: TGTGCCTGGGGGGAGATGGGACTAACCACAGATACGCAGTATTTT
CDR3 protein: CAWGEMGLTTDTQYF

clone size: .
J gene: TRBJ1-1
V gene: TRBV12-3/TRBV12-4
D gene: .
CDR3 DNA: TGTGCCAGCAGTCGACAGGTGAACACTGAAGCTTTCTTT
CDR3 protein: CASSRQVNTEAFF

clone size: few
J gene: TRBJ2-7
V gene: TRBV3-1/TRBV3-2
D gene: .
CDR3 DNA: TGTGCCAGCAGCCGCGCGGGAGAGCAGTACTTC
CDR3 protein: CASSRAGEQYF

clone size: once
J gene: TRBJ1-5
V gene: TRBV29-1
D gene: TRBD1
CDR3 DNA: TGCAGCGTTGTCGCAGGGGGGAATCAGCCCCAGCATTTT
CDR3 protein: CSVVAGGNQPQHF

clone size: .
J gene: TRBJ2-1
V gene: TRBV5-1
D gene: TRBD2
CDR3 DNA: TGCGCCAGCAGCTGGCCGGGACTAGCGGGCGCCAATGAGCAGTTCTTC
CDR3 protein: CASSWPGLAGANEQFF

clone size: .
J gene: TRBJ1-2
V gene: TRBV2
D gene: .
CDR3 DNA: TGTGCCAGCAGTTTTTCCGCGGGTCTTTATGGCTACACCTTC
CDR3 protein: CASSFSAGLYGYTF

clone size: once
J gene: TRBJ2-1
V gene: TRBV5-1
D gene: .
CDR3 DNA: TGCGCCAGCAGCTTGGAGCGAAGCTCCTACAATGAGCAGTTCTTC
CDR3 protein: CASSLERSSYNEQFF

clone size: .
J gene: TRBJ1-1
V gene: TRBV23-1
D gene: TRBD1
CDR3 DNA: TGCGCCAGCAGTTCCGCGAAGGGACAGGGATCGAACACTGCGGCGAACACTGAAGCTTTCTTT
CDR3 protein: CASSSAKGQGSNTAANTEAFF

clone size: .
J gene: TRBJ2-5
V gene: TRBV7-2
D gene: TRBD2
CDR3 DNA: TGTGCCAGCAGCCGGGAGGGTGCTGAGACCCAGTACTTC
CDR3 protein: CASSREGAETQYF

clone size: many
J gene: TRBJ2-7
V gene: TRBV10-3
D gene: .
CDR3 DNA: TGTGCCATCTTGGACCCTCTAGCGTTCGAGCAGTACTTC
CDR3 protein: CAILDPLAFEQYF

clone size: .
J gene: TRBJ2-4
V gene: TRBV28
D gene: TRBD2
CDR3 DNA: TGTGCCAGCAGTTCTGGACTAGCGGGAGGGACTATCGACATTCAGTACTTC
CDR3 protein: CASSSGLAGGTIDIQYF

clone size: .
J gene: TRBJ1-2
V gene: TRBV2
D gene: TRBD1
CDR3 DNA: TGTGCCAGCTCGGGGGACAGGGGGGAAGGCTACACCTTC
CDR3 protein: CASSGDRGEGYTF

clone size: .
J gene: TRBJ1-1
V gene: TRBV18
D gene: .
CDR3 DNA: TGTGCCAGCTCACCACGGAGGGGCGAGGACACTGAAGCTTTCTTT
CDR3 protein: CASSPRRGEDTEAFF

clone size: few
J gene: TRBJ1-2
V gene: TRBV27
D gene: .
CDR3 DNA: TGTGCCAGCAGCATACGTACCCCGACAGGCCTCCATGGCTACACCTTC
CDR3 protein: CASSIRTPTGLHGYTF

clone size: .
J gene: TRBJ1-2
V gene: TRBV15
D gene: .
CDR3 DNA: TGTGCCACCAGCAGCGCCCTTAGTTGGGGCTACACCTTC
CDR3 protein: CATSSALSWGYTF

clone size: few
J gene: TRBJ1-1
V gene: TRBV9
D gene: .
CDR3 DNA: TGTGCCAGCAGCGTAGACAGGGCTAACACTGAAGCTTTCTTT
CDR3 protein: CASSVDRANTEAFF

clone size: .
J gene: TRBJ1-5
V gene: TRBV5-4
D gene: .
CDR3 DNA: TGTGCCAGCAGCTCAAAAGGGGTAGGGCCCCAGCATTTT
CDR3 protein: CASSSKGVGPQHF

clone size: .
J gene: TRBJ2-3
V gene: TRBV3-1/TRBV3-2
D gene: TRBD2
CDR3 DNA: TGTGCCAGCAGCCACGCCCGTCCTAGCGGGGTAGATACGCAGTATTTT
CDR3 protein: CASSHARPSGVDTQYF

clone size: .
J gene: TRBJ2-5
V gene: TRBV7-9
D gene: TRBD2
CDR3 DNA: TGTGCCAGCAGCTTAAGGCGGGAGGCGAGGGAGACCCAGTACTTC
CDR3 protein: CASSLRREARETQYF

clone size: .
J gene: TRBJ2-2
V gene: TRBV7-9
D gene: .
CDR3 DNA: TGTGCCAGCAGCTTAACCTCGAGCACCGGGGAGCTGTTTTTT
CDR3 protein: CASSLTSSTGELFF

clone size: .
J gene: TRBJ1-4
V gene: TRBV19
D gene: TRBD1
CDR3 DNA: TGTGCCAGTACCTCCGGGACAGCAGCAACTAATGAAAAACTGTTTTTT
CDR3 protein: CASTSGTAATNEKLFF

clone size: .
J gene: TRBJ1-1
V gene: TRBV7-9
D gene: .
CDR3 DNA: TGTGCCAGCAGCCCCCGGGGGAACGGACACTTTGAAGCTTTCTTT
CDR3 protein: CASSPRGNGHFEAFF

clone size: .
J gene: TRBJ1-2
V gene: TRBV7-2
D gene: TRBD1
CDR3 DNA: TGTGCCAGCAGCTTAGCCCGATCGGGACAGGGGAATTATGGCTACACCTTC
CDR3 protein: CASSLARSGQGNYGYTF

clone size: .
J gene: TRBJ2-2
V gene: TRBV20-1
D gene: TRBD1
CDR3 DNA: TGCAGTGCTAGTGGGACAGCGAACACCGGGGAGCTGTTTTTT
CDR3 protein: CSASGTANTGELFF

clone size: .
J gene: TRBJ1-2
V gene: TRBV12-3/TRBV12-4
D gene: .
CDR3 DNA: TGTGCCAGCAGTCAGGAAATCTATGGCTACACCTTC
CDR3 protein: CASSQEIYGYTF

clone size: once
J gene: TRBJ1-5
V gene: TRBV6-5
D gene: .
CDR3 DNA: TGTGCCAGCAGTTCCGGGTTCTACCCAAACAATCAGCCCCAGCATTTT
CDR3 protein: CASSSGFYPNNQPQHF

clone size: few
J gene: TRBJ1-5
V gene: TRBV7-2
D gene: .
CDR3 DNA: TGTGCCAGCAGCTTAGGCGGGAGTTCGCCCCAGCATTTT
CDR3 protein: CASSLGGSSPQHF

clone size: .
J gene: TRBJ1-1
V gene: TRBV4-3
D gene: .
CDR3 DNA: TGCGCCAGCAGCCAAGCAAACCGACAAGAAGCTTTCTTT
CDR3 protein: CASSQANRQEAFF

clone size: .
J gene: TRBJ2-5
V gene: TRBV25-1
D gene: .
CDR3 DNA: TGTGCCAGCAGTCCCTCTCGGCGGGCCAGCCAAGAGACCCAGTACTTC
CDR3 protein: CASSPSRRASQETQYF

clone size: .
J gene: TRBJ2-7
V gene: TRBV6-6
D gene: .
CDR3 DNA: TGTGCCAGCAGTTCTAGCGTCTCCTACGAGCAGTACTTC
CDR3 protein: CASSSSVSYEQYF

clone size: .
J gene: TRBJ2-1
V gene: TRBV19
D gene: TRBD2
CDR3 DNA: TGTGCCAGTAATGTCGGGACTAGCATCTTTGAGCAGTTCTTC
CDR3 protein: CASNVGTSIFEQFF